A selection of T cell receptor beta chains follows, all from one sample in a study of blood T cell repertoires in COVID-19. Data came from immunoSEQ multiplex PCR; TCRdb stores just in-frame clones and leaves some out. The sample lists about 56,000 clones, over 55% occurring once. The sequenced sample consisted of peripheral blood. These receptor sequences come from a woman in her seventies with COVID-19, enrolled during active disease. The CDR3 runs from the conserved cysteine through the conserved F or W. The order of the fields is V gene, J gene, CDR3 protein.

TRBV14	TRBJ1-1	CASRDRDTEAFF
TRBV7-2	TRBJ1-3	CASSPDPGNRNTIYF
TRBV5-4	TRBJ2-6	CASSLPRSGVGANVLTF
TRBV19	TRBJ1-1	CASSIDSASEAFF
TRBV3-1/TRBV3-2	TRBJ2-1	CASSPLTRGGPFF
TRBV24-1	TRBJ1-5	CATSDFGQVVQHF
TRBV12-2	TRBJ1-2	CASRRLDRGSF
TRBV9	TRBJ2-1	CASSGEDRGTDEQFF
TRBV12-3/TRBV12-4	TRBJ1-1	CASTDSEAFFF
TRBV7-8	TRBJ1-2	CASSNRTGVRYGYTF
TRBV4-2	TRBJ1-5	CASSRDINQPQHF
TRBV7-2	TRBJ2-7	CASSLSRRESYEQYF
TRBV3-1/TRBV3-2	TRBJ2-1	CASSQDGTGEFYNEQFF
TRBV29-1	TRBJ2-3	CSATKGLAGGTDTQYF
TRBV11-2	TRBJ2-5	CASSFSGGAVRIETQYF
TRBV3-1/TRBV3-2	TRBJ2-5	CASSSGRETQYF
TRBV29-1	TRBJ2-1	CSVRQGSGISSYNEQFF
TRBV19	TRBJ1-2	CASSPWGQGYTF
TRBV12-5	TRBJ1-1	CASGFSRALIAEAFF
TRBV11-2	TRBJ2-7	CASSLSAYEQYF
TRBV2	TRBJ2-1	CASRGQGSSDEQFF
TRBV12-3/TRBV12-4	TRBJ2-7	CASSLGQYEQYF
TRBV7-2	TRBJ2-5	CASSSTGQGKYF
TRBV24-1	TRBJ2-1	CATSDPLQGAQGRNEQFF
TRBV5-1	TRBJ2-7	CASSPGTGAGEQYF
TRBV28	TRBJ1-1	CASNAGTEAFF
TRBV3-1/TRBV3-2	TRBJ2-7	CASSRTPGGSYEQYF
TRBV6-5	TRBJ2-5	CASQSTGVPQETQYF
TRBV6-6	TRBJ1-6	CASRDRTGNNSPLHF
TRBV5-5	TRBJ2-3	CASSPQLAGGQDTQYF
TRBV10-2	TRBJ1-1	CASSEFVRDEAFF
TRBV5-1	TRBJ2-1	CASSRSDWTANTWGNEQFF
TRBV7-9	TRBJ2-5	CASSLGPRETQYF
TRBV5-1	TRBJ1-1	CASSLGEPALTEAFF
TRBV27	TRBJ2-3	CASSLGTGGGNTQYF